This entry features one T cell receptor (beta chain) sequence. Its antigen is not identified. This entry comes from a study of immune cell composition in non-small cell lung cancer. The overall study: Lung adenocarcinoma or squamous carcinoma made up most tumours.

Genomic DNA came from frozen unsorted single-cell suspensions. The method was immunoSEQ multiplex PCR; TCRdb's version includes in-frame clones alone and lacks a portion of them. The sample gives some 5,000 clones, 80% to 90% of which show up once; approximately 9.9% is in the top ten. The study's findings and limits: No significant correlation existed between pack-years smoked and tumour clonality.

The source material was lung tumor tissue. This receptor was identified in a human donor with non-small cell lung cancer.

As DNA, the CDR3 is TGTGCCAGCTCACCCGGCCAAGAGACCCAGTACTTC. Translation: CASSPGQETQYF. The V call is TRBV18, the J call TRBJ2-5, with D unresolved. V was shortened by 3 bases and J by 1 base, with 3 bases between the two germline ends. The CDR3 sequence is 12 residues long. From germline, CDR1 is KGHSH and CDR2 LQKENI.